The 23 T cell receptor beta chains given below trace back to one sample, sequenced in a study of CD8+ T cells in alopecia areata. Extracted RNA was reverse transcribed, and the resulting cDNA served as sequencing template. Sequencing was performed with immunoSEQ multiplex PCR; in TCRdb, only in-frame clones are kept and a portion is missing. The sample has about 160,000 clones, approximately 45% seen once. The sample taken for sequencing was CD4+ T cells sorted from blood. The receptors were sampled from a human donor with alopecia areata.

The rearrangement links TRBV30 to TRBJ2-1; perhaps D is TRBD1 or TRBD2 (5 bases each). The germline V gene has CDR1 GTSNPN and CDR2 SVGIG (reference sequence). The germline V and J ends were trimmed by 2 bases and 1 base, with 15 bases remaining between them. The CDR3 is made up of 16 amino acids. Written as DNA, the CDR3 is TGTGCCTGGAGTCCTATTTGGGGGAGATCCTACAATGAGCAGTTCTTC. Protein product: CAWSPIWGRSYNEQFF.

The chain combines TRBV28 with TRBJ2-1, with D unclear. Trimming took off 5 bases at V and 9 bases at J, with 11 bases between the two ends. In germline, CDR1 is MDHEN, CDR2 SYDVKM. The CDR3 covers 12 residues. As DNA, the CDR3 is TGTGCCAGCAGTCCCTCGAAGCCTGAGCAGTTCTTC. Translation: CASSPSKPEQFF.

The chain combines TRBV6-5 with TRBJ2-7, with 7 positions matching TRBD1. CDR1 MNHEY and CDR2 SVGAGI come from the germline V gene. The CDR3 runs 13 residues. The J segment lost 5 bases and the V segment lost 10 bases, leaving 11 bases of the junction unmatched. CDR3 region: CATRTGIVNEQYF. The DNA for the CDR3 is TGTGCCACTCGGACAGGTATTGTGAACGAGCAGTACTTC.

The table lists this clone with a few counts. The chain is built from TRBV15 and TRBJ2-1; 7 bases align to TRBD2. This CDR3 is built from 16 residues. Germline assignment: CDR1 LNHNV and CDR2 YYDKDF (reference sequence). The trim removed 0 bases at V and 8 bases at J, leaving 10 bases unmatched. The CDR3: CATSRDQGGSQDEQFF. CDR3 DNA sequence: TGTGCCACCAGCAGAGATCAGGGCGGGAGTCAAGATGAGCAGTTCTTC.

There are a few counts of this clone. This chain joins TRBV5-1 and TRBJ2-3; D gene unclear. Germline V CDR1 and CDR2: SGHRS, YFSETQ. Trimming removed 3 bases from V and 5 bases from J, with 4 bases in between. This CDR3 is built from 11 residues. The DNA for the CDR3 is TGCGCCAGCAGCTCTCGAGATACGCAGTATTTT. Translated, it gives CASSSRDTQYF.

The genes are TRBV25-1 and TRBJ2-7, with D possibly being TRBD1 (5 bases). Germline lookup yields CDR1 MGHDK and CDR2 SYGVNS. This CDR3 is 13 amino acids long. V lost 3 bases, J lost 5 bases, and 11 bases lay in between. As DNA, the CDR3 is TGTGCCAGCAGTGACGGCAGGGAACACGAGCAGTACTTC. This codes for CASSDGREHEQYF.

This chain links TRBV13 with TRBJ2-1, with 12 bases identical to TRBD2. The length of the CDR3 is 16 residues. Trimming removed 4 bases from V and 8 bases from J; junction bases left unmatched: 9. Germline-derived CDR1 and CDR2 are PRHDT and FYEKMQ (reference sequence). CDR3 in amino acids: CASSWKTSGSGDEQFF. DNA of the CDR3: TGTGCCAGCAGCTGGAAGACTAGCGGGAGTGGTGATGAGCAGTTCTTC. The variable domain in full, with the rest retrieved from reference TRBV13 and TRBJ2-1, is AAGVIQSPRHLIKEKRETATLKCYPIPRHDTVYWYQQGPGQDPQFLISFYEKMQSDKGSIPDRFSAQQFSDYHSELNMSSLELGDSALYFCASSWKTSGSGDEQFFGPGTRLTVL.

The chain employs TRBV27 and TRBJ2-1; the D gene could be TRBD1 or TRBD2 (5 bases each). Germline loops: CDR1 MNHEY, CDR2 SMNVEV (reference sequence). This CDR3 is 15 amino acids long. V lost 4 bases and J 5 bases, leaving 15 bases between the germline ends. For the CDR3, the DNA is TGTGCCAGCAGTTACCTCGGGGCCGGAAACAATGAGCAGTTCTTC. Translated: CASSYLGAGNNEQFF.

This chain connects TRBV29-1 to TRBJ1-1; no reliable D call. Trimming removed 8 bases from V and 6 bases from J, with 22 bases in between. Looked up from germline, CDR1 is SQVTM and CDR2 is ANQGSEA. CDR3 size: 14 residues. For the CDR3, the DNA is TGCAGCACGGTGGAGGGCCGACCGGACGCTGAAGCTTTCTTT. Protein sequence: CSTVEGRPDAEAFF.

The genes are TRBV5-1 and TRBJ2-2, with 8 bases that match TRBD1. Losses at the gene ends were 4 bases for V and 5 bases for J; bases not matched to a gene: 4. The germline gives CDR1 SGHRS, CDR2 YFSETQ. The CDR3 runs 14 residues. CDR3 protein: CASSDGQGTGELFF. The CDR3 bases are TGCGCCAGCAGCGATGGACAGGGAACCGGGGAGCTGTTTTTT.

The V and J genes are TRBV27 and TRBJ1-3; D not resolved. V lost 6 bases and J lost 3, with 12 bases in between. Germline V gene lookup returns CDR1 MNHEY and CDR2 SMNVEV (reference sequence). This CDR3 has 14 amino acids. CDR3 coding DNA: TGTGCCAGCAGCCGGACCCGACATGGAAACACCATATATTTT. It yields the protein CASSRTRHGNTIYF.

The rearrangement joins TRBV4-1 to TRBJ1-2; unclear D gene. This CDR3 comprises 11 residues. The germline V gene has CDR1 MGHRA and CDR2 YSYEKL. Trimming left V 0 bases short and J 8 bases short, with 4 bases between. This CDR3 reads CASSQDLGYTF. CDR3 coding DNA: TGCGCCAGCAGCCAAGATCTCGGCTACACCTTC.

This chain's CDR3 is CASSLERAGGPYNEQFF. The CDR3 DNA is TGTGCCAGCAGCTTGGAGAGAGCGGGAGGTCCCTACAATGAGCAGTTCTTC. This chain uses TRBV5-6 with TRBJ2-1, with 9 bases that match TRBD2. The CDR3 runs 17 residues. CDR1 SGHDT and CDR2 YYEEEE come from the germline V gene. The J segment lost 2 bases and the V segment lost 0 bases, leaving 6 bases of the junction unmatched.

In regard to this clone: A read error may produce the germline difference seen at one junction end. The chain carries TRBV7-9 and TRBJ2-3, with 8 bases identical to TRBD1. This CDR3 has 11 residues. Germline values: CDR1 SEHNR, CDR2 FQNEAQ (reference sequence). CDR3: CASSLAGTGYF. Here the CDR3 DNA reads TGCGCCAGCAGCTTGGCCGGGACAGGTTATTTT.

The chain carries TRBV6-5 and TRBJ1-1, with no clear D. The ends were cut back, 7 bases at V and 2 bases at J, with 11 bases in the middle. The CDR3 covers 13 residues. The germline gives CDR1 MNHEY, CDR2 SVGAGI. CDR3 DNA: TGTGCCAGCATTCCAGAAGGAAACACTGAAGCTTTCTTT. Its protein product is CASIPEGNTEAFF.

This clone was recorded a few times. V gene TRBV20-1 combines with J gene TRBJ1-1; D unclear. This CDR3 is built from 11 residues. Looked up from germline, CDR1 is DFQATT and CDR2 is SNEGSKA (reference sequence). V shed 6 bases and J shed 7 bases, with 12 bases lying between them. The CDR3: CSAPGAGEAFF. In nucleotides, the CDR3 is TGCAGTGCCCCCGGCGCAGGTGAAGCTTTCTTT.

This rearrangement joins TRBV27 to TRBJ2-3; 12 positions agree with TRBD2. V lost 6 bases and J lost 4; bases outside the gene matches: 5. The CDR3 is 15 amino acids. The germline CDR1 and CDR2 sequences are MNHEY and SMNVEV (reference sequence). The CDR3: CASRASGRGADTQYF. In DNA, the CDR3 is TGTGCCAGCAGGGCTAGCGGGAGGGGGGCAGATACGCAGTATTTT.

The V gene is TRBV29-1, the J gene TRBJ2-2; 8 positions agree with TRBD1. This CDR3 is built from 14 residues. With 7 bases clipped from V and 6 bases from J, the junction kept 10 bases outside the gene matches. Germline CDR1 is SQVTM and CDR2 is ANQGSEA. CDR3 protein: CSARGQGWAGELFF. The CDR3 DNA reads TGCAGCGCCCGCGGACAGGGCTGGGCCGGGGAGCTGTTTTTT.

The V gene is TRBV4-1, the J gene TRBJ2-7, with TRBD2 matching over 9 bases. V was pared by 6 bases and J by 6 bases, with 6 bases of the junction left unmatched. This CDR3 spans 13 amino acids. The germline CDR1 and CDR2 sequences are MGHRA and YSYEKL. This chain's CDR3 is CASSPSGIFEQYF. The CDR3 DNA sequence: TGCGCCAGCAGTCCTAGCGGGATCTTCGAGCAGTACTTC.

The V and J genes are TRBV2 and TRBJ1-5; perhaps TRBD1 as D (6 bases). Between the trimmed V and J ends, which lost 5 bases and 1 base, there was a span of 12 bases. CDR3 size: 15 residues. CDR1 and CDR2 from the germline V gene are SNHLY and FYNNEI. The chain's CDR3 is CASSLGGASNQPQHF. The CDR3 nucleotides are TGTGCCAGCAGTCTAGGGGGGGCGAGCAATCAGCCCCAGCATTTT.

The chain carries TRBV6-1 and TRBJ1-1, with D perhaps matching TRBD1 (5 bases). This CDR3 is 15 amino acids long. The germline CDR1 and CDR2 sequences are MNHNS and SASEGT. Trimming shortened V by 7 bases and J by 1 base, and 16 bases separated the two germline ends. This chain's CDR3 is CASINRQAANTEAFF. The CDR3 DNA follows: TGTGCCAGCATCAACAGGCAAGCGGCGAACACTGAAGCTTTCTTT.

The chain uses TRBV5-5 and TRBJ2-1; no clear D gene. Germline lookup yields CDR1 SGHKS and CDR2 YYEKEE (reference sequence). The CDR3 length is 16 residues. Trimming left V 2 bases short and J 12 bases short, with 24 bases between. The CDR3 region has the DNA TGTGCCAGCAGCTTAACTTCGGGTGAACCCTCCTCCTCGCAGTTCTTC. It yields the protein CASSLTSGEPSSSQFF.

This clone appeared a few times. The rearrangement links TRBV28 to TRBJ1-2; D not resolved. Germline CDR1 and CDR2: MDHEN and SYDVKM. The CDR3 runs 13 residues. With 7 bases removed from V and 0 bases from J, the gap between germline ends came to 9 bases. CDR3 bases: TGTGCCAGCACCGAACCTGCTAACTATGGCTACACCTTC. Translation: CASTEPANYGYTF.